The next 3 T cell receptor beta chains were all read from a single sample in a study of spatial heterogeneity in lung cancer. TCRdb itself ran the 5' RACE reads through MiXCR, one entry per CDR3 protein. The profile covers 35,000 to 40,000 distinct CDR3 sequences, with about 7.7% appearing a single time and 29% taken by the ten largest. Specified time point: sample taken at primary tumor resection. The sample consisted of PBMCs, taken at surgery. These receptors were taken from a female donor with early-stage non-small cell lung cancer.

The chain joins TRBV2 to TRBJ2-3; unclear D gene. This CDR3 is built from 17 residues. From germline, CDR1 is SNHLY and CDR2 FYNNEI. Trimming took 6 bases from V and 5 from J, leaving 24 bases between them. CDR3 DNA sequence: TGTGCCAGCAGCCTGCGAAGAGCGCCGAAATACATAGATACGCAGTATTTT. This codes for CASSLRRAPKYIDTQYF.

The rearrangement joins TRBV20-1 to TRBJ2-7; the match to TRBD2 covers 7 bases. V was pared by 2 bases and J by 3 bases, with 10 bases of the junction left unmatched. The CDR3 covers 15 residues. CDR1 is DFQATT and CDR2 is SNEGSKA in the germline V gene (reference sequence). As DNA, the CDR3 is TGCAGTGCTAGAAACACGGGAGGCCAGAGCTACGAGCAGTACTTC. Protein sequence: CSARNTGGQSYEQYF.

V usage is TRBV2 and J usage is TRBJ2-2; a possible D gene is TRBD2 (6 bases). Trimming removed 4 bases from V and 2 bases from J, with 11 bases in between. CDR3 length: 15 residues. Germline V CDR1 and CDR2: SNHLY, FYNNEI. The DNA for the CDR3 is TGTGCCAGCAGTGCGCTAGCGTCAAACACCGGGGAGCTGTTTTTT. Translated, it gives CASSALASNTGELFF. Together with reference TRBV2 and TRBJ2-2, the CDR3 gives the full variable domain: EPEVTQTPSHQVTQMGQEVILRCVPISNHLYFYWYRQILGQKVEFLVSFYNNEISEKSEIFDDQFSVERPDGSNFTLKIRSTKLEDSAMYFCASSALASNTGELFFGEGSRLTVL.